The 6 T cell receptor beta chains below all came from one sample that was sequenced in a study of shared clonotypes between healthy human individuals. The assay was immunoSEQ multiplex PCR, and TCRdb's table has in-frame clones only and misses some. The data contain some 2,500,000 clones, over 85% of them singletons. The sequencing sample was made of naive CD4+ T cells from PBMCs. Subset denoted: CD45RA+ positively selected. Every receptor here comes from a man aged 18 to 30 in good health. Some clones in this sample may be carry-over from other donors' samples.

The V and J genes are TRBV6-1 and TRBJ2-3; D gene unclear. In germline, CDR1 is MNHNS, CDR2 SASEGT. The CDR3 has 18 residues. The germline V and J ends were trimmed by 4 bases and 2 bases, with 22 bases remaining between them. The chain's CDR3 is CASSGVGRRTRLTDTQYF. CDR3 DNA: TGTGCCAGCAGTGGCGTCGGTAGAAGAACTCGTCTCACAGATACGCAGTATTTT.

The chain links TRBV6-6 to TRBJ1-1, with a weak D call TRBD1 (5 bases). The germline V gene encodes CDR1 MNHNY and CDR2 SVGAGI (reference sequence). This CDR3 comprises 14 residues. V gave up 0 bases and J gave up 10 bases, with 15 bases separating them. CDR3 sequence: CASSYSGQTGGAFF. CDR3 coding DNA: TGTGCCAGCAGTTACTCTGGGCAGACGGGGGGAGCTTTCTTT.

The rearrangement uses TRBV27 and TRBJ2-7; a possible D gene is TRBD1 (7 bases). CDR1 and CDR2 (germline): MNHEY, SMNVEV (reference sequence). The V end was cut by 4 bases, the J end by 6 bases, with 16 bases between. This CDR3 has 14 residues. The chain's CDR3 is CASSWRGRGTEQYF. DNA for the CDR3: TGTGCCAGCAGTTGGAGGGGCAGGGGGACCGAGCAGTACTTC.

The chain joins TRBV2 to TRBJ1-5; D is ambiguous. This CDR3 has 13 amino acids. The V end was cut by 4 bases, the J end by 9 bases, with 13 bases between. CDR1 and CDR2 from the germline V gene are SNHLY and FYNNEI. This chain's CDR3 is CASSGQDFGPQHF. CDR3 DNA: TGTGCCAGCAGTGGGCAGGACTTCGGGCCCCAGCATTTT.

The chain employs TRBV9 and TRBJ2-5, with D tentatively TRBD2 (5 bases). The length of the CDR3 is 15 residues. Trimming stripped 1 base from V and 2 bases from J, with 12 bases between. Germline lookup yields CDR1 SGDLS and CDR2 YYNGEE. The CDR3 here is CASSVLASEQETQYF. The CDR3 DNA sequence: TGTGCCAGCAGCGTACTAGCTTCAGAGCAAGAGACCCAGTACTTC.

The gene calls are TRBV28 and TRBJ2-1, with 7 bases lining up with TRBD2. V was pared by 6 bases and J by 6 bases, with 11 bases of the junction left unmatched. Germline-derived CDR1 and CDR2 are MDHEN and SYDVKM. The CDR3 contains 15 residues. The CDR3 spells CASRLSGLWGNEQFF. The CDR3 region has the DNA TGTGCCAGCAGACTTAGCGGGTTGTGGGGCAATGAGCAGTTCTTC.